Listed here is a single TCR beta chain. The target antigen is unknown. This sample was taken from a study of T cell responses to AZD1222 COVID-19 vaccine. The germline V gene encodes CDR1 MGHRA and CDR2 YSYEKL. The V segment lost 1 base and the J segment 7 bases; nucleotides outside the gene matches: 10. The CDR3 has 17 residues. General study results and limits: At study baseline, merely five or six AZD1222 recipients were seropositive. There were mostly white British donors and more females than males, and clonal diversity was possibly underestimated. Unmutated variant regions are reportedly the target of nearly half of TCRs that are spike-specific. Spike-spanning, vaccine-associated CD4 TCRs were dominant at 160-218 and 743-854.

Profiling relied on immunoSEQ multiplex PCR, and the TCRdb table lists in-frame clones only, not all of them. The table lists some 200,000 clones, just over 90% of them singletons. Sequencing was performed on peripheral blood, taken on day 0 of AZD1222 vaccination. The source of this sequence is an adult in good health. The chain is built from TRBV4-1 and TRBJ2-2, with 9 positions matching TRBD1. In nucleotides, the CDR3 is TGCGCCAGCAGCCAAGTCCCAACGGGACAGGGAAGCGGGGAGCTGTTTTTT. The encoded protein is CASSQVPTGQGSGELFF.